This TCR beta chain was recovered during a study of T cells in tuberculosis (dated by TCRdb to 2017 to 2018). Regarding the complete study: In the study, CD1B tetramers and high-throughput TCR immunosequencing were combined to characterize T cells specific for the mycobacterial lipid antigen glucose monomycolate (GMM). A South African clinical cohort compared IGRA-negative adolescents, IGRA-positive adolescents with latent tuberculosis and adults with active tuberculosis, some eleven per group. PBMC from active tuberculosis patients were archived either before standard anti-tuberculosis treatment began or within 7 days of its start.

On this clone itself: Its antigen target is currently unknown. It has no much larger one-base neighbor in the sample; base qualities were not kept.

General conclusions and limits of the study: The smaller NN-distances were partly driven by shorter CDR3-alpha lengths in active tuberculosis patients, and the difference for TCR-beta did not reach statistical significance. With the diverse GMM-specific repertoire as input, a classifier achieved roughly 90% accuracy (AUROC roughly 0.88), whereas GEM motif frequencies as input gave more than 55% accuracy. Clinical samples were chosen by availability of cryopreserved specimens, and active tuberculosis cases were adults while controls were adolescents. Compared with IGRA-negative controls, TCR-alpha repertoires from active tuberculosis had smaller mean NN-distances to GMM-specific TCRs, which suggests clonal expansion of these TCRs.

The time point label for this specimen denotes: new active TB diagnosis, blood taken before or within 7 days of starting treatment. The active tuberculosis patients were newly diagnosed, HIV-seronegative South African adults aged 18 years or older. Active tuberculosis was confirmed by positive sputum smear microscopy and/or positive M. tuberculosis culture. Immunosequencing of unsorted cryopreserved PBMC covered, on average, about 91,000 T cells per clinical donor. The junction carries 15 bases between V and J, which are trimmed by 5 bases and 10 bases respectively. The CDR3 contains 13 residues, cysteine and phenylalanine counted. Only the CDR3 DNA is retained, 39 bases long and in frame from the first base. According to the germline V gene, CDR1 reads MDHEN and CDR2 reads SYDVKM. The immunoSEQ multiplex PCR assay was used to generate TCR libraries, with TCR-beta and/or TCR-alpha/delta assays applied to each sample. The Illumina high-throughput platform was used to sequence the amplified TCR libraries. The published analysis was carried out like this. Clustering and dimensionality reduction were performed using pairwise TCRdist distances among GMM-specific receptors from ex vivo sorted or in vitro expanded T cells. Each clinical repertoire received a mean NN-distance score, defined as the average TCRdist to the nearest 10% of tetramer-positive reference sequences. GEM TCR motif frequency was computed as the fraction of unique TCRs matching known GEM sequences by V/J usage and CDR3 length. Linear discriminant analysis with leave-one-out cross-validation, implemented in scikit-learn, was used to classify active tuberculosis. This immuneACCESS table, as held by TCRdb, lists in-frame sequences with V and J called but not all clones. Of the missing ones, under half trace to an unresolved V gene in checked studies; the others have no known cause. Clone size and V and J calls were adopted from that table, with D and trimming inferred from the DNA. Recorded for this sample are 40,000 or so clones; roughly 94% of them occurred a single time. The ten top clones hold less than 5% of the sample.

The specimen comprised PBMCs, sampled at tuberculosis diagnosis. This receptor chain uses TRBV28 and TRBJ2-1, and possibly TRBD2, on 6 matching bases. This TCR was recovered from an adult with tuberculosis. The CDR3 amino acid sequence is: CASSPPPGGEQFF. The DNA reads as follows: TGTGCCAGCAGTCCCCCGCCTGGGGGGGAGCAGTTCTTC.